This record concerns one T cell receptor (beta chain) sequence. The antigen is not known. CDR1 is SGHAT, CDR2 FQDESV, per germline (reference sequence). The CDR3 has 16 residues. V was pared by 2 bases and J by 0 bases, with 5 bases of the junction left unmatched. The source of the sample is a study of a mutant IDH1 vaccine in newly diagnosed glioma. As for the study in general: Treated patients had a mean age of roughly 40 years and a roughly 60% male, 37.5% female split. Findings of the study overall: The authors found pseudoprogression apparently unrelated to changes in top peripheral T cell clonotypes.

TCRdb's table, derived via immunoSEQ multiplex PCR, lists solely in-frame clones and lacks some. The sample lists approximately 62,000 clones, 80% to 85% occurring once. Sample time point: week 35, safety follow-up. One vaccine dose held 300 ug of mutant IDH1 20-mer peptide and came with topical imiquimod. The sample here was PBMCs, taken from a glioma patient whose treatment included an IDH1 peptide vaccine. This TCR was recovered from a man aged 25-40 years with glioma. The chain couples TRBV11-1 to TRBJ1-1; 8 bases match TRBD1. CDR3 sequence (DNA): TGTGCCAGCAGCTTAATCCCAGGGGGCATGAACACTGAAGCTTTCTTT. Amino acids: CASSLIPGGMNTEAFF.